These 32 T cell receptor beta chains originate from one sample sequenced in a study of T cell repertoires in cytomegalovirus infection. One entry per CDR3 protein results from TCRdb running MiXCR on the reads. The sample yields around 770,000 distinct CDR3 sequences, almost 30% seen once. Their target antigens are unknown. The sample in question was cultured CD8+ T cells from PBMCs, obtained from culture after CMV antigen stimulation. These receptors came from a human donor in good health (CMV status not recorded). Some clones in this sample may be carry-over from other donors' samples.

In its sample, this clonotype was seen a few times. CDR3 DNA: TGTGCCAGCAGTTACACGGCCTCGGGTAGTGGCTACACCTTC. Amino acids: CASSYTASGSGYTF. V gene TRBV6-5 combines with J gene TRBJ1-2; D gene unclear. In germline, CDR1 is MNHEY, CDR2 SVGAGI. This CDR3 has 14 amino acids. V was pared by 2 bases and J by 7 bases, with 14 bases between.

CDR3 region: CASGGTFQETQYF. CDR3 coding DNA: TGTGCCAGCGGCGGGACTTTCCAAGAGACCCAGTACTTC. The gene calls are TRBV6-1 and TRBJ2-5; D perhaps matches TRBD2 (6 bases). This CDR3 has 13 residues. The V and J ends lost 8 bases and 1 base respectively, with 11 bases between them. Germline-derived CDR1 and CDR2 are MNHNS and SASEGT.

This clonotype was observed a handful of times. This rearrangement joins TRBV6-5 to TRBJ2-7; 8 positions agree with TRBD2. Germline values: CDR1 MNHEY, CDR2 SVGAGI. The CDR3 spans 15 residues. The V and J ends lost 5 bases and 4 bases, in that order; junction bases with no gene match: 10. The CDR3: CASSPRASGWYEQYV. The CDR3 DNA reads TGTGCCAGCAGTCCCCGTGCTAGCGGGTGGTACGAGCAGTACGTC.

V is TRBV6-8 and J is TRBJ2-3, with no clear D. V was clipped by 3 bases and J by 8 bases, with 12 bases between them. Germline V gives CDR1 MNHGY, CDR2 SAAAGT. CDR3 length: 13 residues. CDR3 DNA: TGTGCCAGCAGTTATCCCCCGGAAACTACGCAGTATTTT. It yields the protein CASSYPPETTQYF.

The rearrangement links TRBV25-1 to TRBJ1-4; no reliable D call. The CDR3 has 11 residues. Germline V gene lookup returns CDR1 MGHDK and CDR2 SYGVNS. With 2 bases removed from V and 7 bases from J, the gap between germline ends came to 2 bases. This CDR3 is CASSEGEKLFF. For the CDR3, the DNA is TGTGCCAGCAGTGAAGGTGAAAAACTGTTTTTT. Using reference TRBV25-1 and TRBJ1-4 for the parts outside the CDR3, the full variable domain is EADIYQTPRYLVIGTGKKITLECSQTMGHDKMYWYQQDPGMELHLIHYSYGVNSTEKGDLSSESTVSRIRTEHFPLTLESARPSHTSQYLCASSEGEKLFFGSGTQLSVL.

There are many counts of this clonotype. The chain uses TRBV11-2 and TRBJ2-1; 8 positions agree with TRBD1. Germline trimming cut 4 bases from V and 0 bases from J; bases unmatched to any gene: 2. The CDR3 is made up of 15 amino acids. Looked up from germline, CDR1 is SGHAT and CDR2 is FQNNGV. CDR3 loop: CASSSGQDSYNEQFF. The CDR3 coding sequence is TGTGCCAGCAGCTCGGGACAGGACTCCTACAATGAGCAGTTCTTC.

This chain joins TRBV11-2 and TRBJ2-1; D is unclear. The CDR3 loop spans 11 amino acids. Trimming shortened V by 5 bases and J by 9 bases, and 8 bases separated the two germline ends. Germline values: CDR1 SGHAT, CDR2 FQNNGV. The CDR3 DNA reads as TGTGCCAGCAGCCTTAGTGCTGAGCAGTTCTTC. Its translation: CASSLSAEQFF.

This clonotype showed up just a few times. V and J are TRBV4-1 and TRBJ2-2; D not resolved. The CDR3 totals 16 residues. Germline loops: CDR1 MGHRA, CDR2 YSYEKL. V shed 3 bases and J shed 1 base, with 12 bases lying between them. CDR3 in DNA: TGCGCCAGCAGCCACCCCATAGAGATGAACACCGGGGAGCTGTTTTTT. Amino acids: CASSHPIEMNTGELFF.

J is TRBJ1-1 and V is TRBV20-1; no reliable D call. V was pared by 0 bases and J by 7 bases, with 15 bases between. The CDR3 totals 14 residues. Germline CDR1 and CDR2: DFQATT and SNEGSKA (reference sequence). The CDR3 DNA follows: TGCAGTGCTAGAGATACGGGGAAAGGGTATGAAGCTTTCTTT. Residues: CSARDTGKGYEAFF.

This clonotype has just a few counts. The chain employs TRBV27 and TRBJ2-1, with TRBD1 identical over 8 bases. The junction had 3 bases not matched to a gene; V was cut back by 2 bases and J by 6 bases. Germline V gene data show CDR1 as MNHEY and CDR2 as SMNVEV (reference sequence). The CDR3 sequence is 14 residues long. CDR3 protein: CASSLLTGGNEQFF. The CDR3 DNA sequence: TGTGCCAGCAGTTTACTTACAGGGGGCAATGAGCAGTTCTTC.

The chain links TRBV15 to TRBJ2-5, with TRBD2 matching 8 bases. The CDR3 runs to 15 residues. Germline CDR1 and CDR2: LNHNV and YYDKDF (reference sequence). Losses at the gene ends were 1 base for V and 2 bases for J; bases not matched to a gene: 3. This CDR3 reads CATSRAPGGQETQYF. The CDR3 DNA follows: TGTGCCACCAGCAGAGCCCCGGGGGGGCAAGAGACCCAGTACTTC.

This chain links TRBV19 with TRBJ1-1, with D perhaps TRBD1 (6 bases). The germline CDR1 and CDR2 sequences are LNHDA and SQIVND (reference sequence). V was clipped by 2 bases and J by 5 bases, with 12 bases between them. The CDR3 is 14 amino acids. The CDR3 is CASSITGLGTEAFF. Here the CDR3 DNA reads TGTGCCAGTAGTATAACAGGGCTAGGGACTGAAGCTTTCTTT.

This clonotype has a handful of counts. This sequence joins TRBV24-1 and TRBJ2-5, with D possibly being TRBD1 (5 bases). This CDR3 is 16 amino acids long. The germline CDR1 and CDR2 sequences are KGHDR and SFDVKD. V was pared by 4 bases and J by 1 base, with 15 bases between. DNA for the CDR3: TGTGCCACCAGTGACACCCGACAGACACTCCAAGAGACCCAGTACTTC. It yields the protein CATSDTRQTLQETQYF.

Only a few counts were recorded for this clonotype. The chain joins TRBV5-6 to TRBJ2-4, with 7 bases fitting TRBD1. The CDR3 is made up of 14 amino acids. The V segment lost 3 bases and the J segment 4 bases; nucleotides outside the gene matches: 4. Germline V gene sequence: CDR1 SGHDT, CDR2 YYEEEE. The CDR3 DNA follows: TGTGCCAGCAGCTGGGGGACAGCTAAAAACATTCAGTACTTC. It is translated as CASSWGTAKNIQYF.

The CDR3 DNA reads as TGTGCCAGCAGCGTAGGGGGGGTAGGGTGGGCCACCGGGGAGCTGTTTTTT. This translates into CASSVGGVGWATGELFF. The rearrangement links TRBV9 to TRBJ2-2; a weak D match, TRBD2 (6 bases). Trimming took off 0 bases at V and 4 bases at J, with 16 bases between the two ends. Germline V gives CDR1 SGDLS, CDR2 YYNGEE. This CDR3 is built from 17 residues.

The V and J genes are TRBV9 and TRBJ2-7, with D perhaps matching TRBD1 (5 bases). CDR3 length: 13 residues. CDR1 and CDR2 from the germline V gene are SGDLS and YYNGEE. The V end was cut by 0 bases, the J end by 7 bases, with 11 bases between. The CDR3 sequence is CASSVEGFGEQYV. The CDR3 DNA reads as TGTGCCAGCAGCGTAGAGGGGTTTGGGGAGCAGTACGTC.

This clonotype appeared a single time. V is TRBV28 and J is TRBJ2-7; TRBD1 aligns across 8 bases. J was trimmed by 3 bases and V by 4 bases; bases with no gene match: 5. The CDR3 has 14 residues. Germline lookup yields CDR1 MDHEN and CDR2 SYDVKM. CDR3 DNA: TGTGCCAGCAGTTGGACAGGGACGGGCTACGAGCAGTACGTC. It is translated as CASSWTGTGYEQYV.

This clonotype was counted only a few times. The V gene is TRBV20-1, the J gene TRBJ2-3; 10 bases map to TRBD2. Germline CDR1 reads DFQATT; CDR2 reads SNEGSKA (reference sequence). This CDR3 is built from 18 residues. Trimming took 3 bases from V and 0 from J; bases not matched to a gene: 12. CDR3 protein: CSARGLAGAQFSTDTQYF. Written as DNA, the CDR3 is TGCAGTGCTAGGGGGCTAGCGGGGGCCCAGTTTAGCACAGATACGCAGTATTTT.

This clonotype appeared many times. V usage is TRBV7-8 and J usage is TRBJ2-7, with 9 bases fitting TRBD1. The CDR3 sequence is 16 residues long. V shed 5 bases and J 0 bases; nucleotides not matched to a gene: 8. Germline V gene data show CDR1 as SGHVS and CDR2 as FQNEAQ. The CDR3 DNA reads as TGTGCCAGCAGCCGACTTCGGGACAGGGACTCCTACGAGCAGTACGTC. Its translation: CASSRLRDRDSYEQYV.

Only a few counts were recorded for this clonotype. J is TRBJ1-1 and V is TRBV27; D might be TRBD1 (5 bases). The CDR3 loop spans 13 amino acids. The germline V gene has CDR1 MNHEY and CDR2 SMNVEV (reference sequence). Between the trimmed V and J ends, which lost 5 bases and 5 bases, there was a span of 12 bases. The DNA for the CDR3 is TGTGCCAGCAGTCACGGGGCGCGGACTGAAGCTTTCTTT. It translates to CASSHGARTEAFF.

V is TRBV12-3 or TRBV12-4 and J is TRBJ1-1; unclear D gene. The CDR3 extends over 15 amino acids. Trimming stripped 5 bases from V and 3 bases from J, with 16 bases between. CDR3 sequence reads: CASSVTSAVYTEAFF. The DNA for the CDR3 is TGTGCCAGCAGTGTAACCTCCGCGGTCTACACTGAAGCTTTCTTT.

This clonotype was counted a few times. The chain combines TRBV29-1 with TRBJ1-2; D unresolved. Germline V gene sequence: CDR1 SQVTM, CDR2 ANQGSEA. Trimming took 3 bases from V and 1 from J, leaving 15 bases between them. CDR3 length equals 15 residues. The chain's CDR3 is CSVDRLRYFNYGYTF. CDR3 sequence (DNA): TGCAGCGTTGATAGATTACGATACTTTAACTATGGCTACACCTTC.

This clonotype was recorded a few times. CDR3: CASSYAVVGYEQYF. CDR3 DNA: TGTGCCAGCAGTTACGCCGTCGTCGGCTACGAGCAGTACTTC. The rearrangement uses TRBV6-2 or TRBV6-3 and TRBJ2-7; D is undetermined. V was clipped by 2 bases and J by 3 bases, with 11 bases between them. Per germline, CDR1 MNHEY and CDR2 SVGEGT. The CDR3 runs 14 residues.

J is TRBJ1-2 and V is TRBV7-9; D perhaps matches TRBD1 (6 bases). V was cut by 2 bases and J by 3 bases, with 25 bases left in between. Per germline, CDR1 SEHNR and CDR2 FQNEAQ (reference sequence). This CDR3 is 19 amino acids long. In DNA form, the CDR3 reads TGTGCCAGCAGCTTAACCCTCGAGGGGTCCCAGGGGATGTACTATGGCTACACCTTC. It is translated as CASSLTLEGSQGMYYGYTF.

In this sample, this clonotype turned up many times. J is TRBJ2-1 and V is TRBV7-6; TRBD1 or TRBD2 may be the D gene (5 bases each). Trimming removed 1 base from V and 4 bases from J, with 17 bases in between. Germline V gene sequence: CDR1 SGHVS, CDR2 FNYEAQ. The CDR3 has 17 residues. The CDR3: CASSLVLRDPLYNEQFF. The CDR3 bases are TGTGCCAGCAGCTTAGTTCTTAGGGACCCCCTTTACAATGAGCAGTTCTTC.

The chain joins TRBV4-1 to TRBJ2-3, with D possibly called TRBD1 or TRBD2 (6 bases each). Germline V lookup: CDR1 MGHRA, CDR2 YSYEKL. CDR3 length: 13 amino acids. V lost 6 bases and J lost 4, with 11 bases in between. In DNA, the CDR3 is TGCGCCAGCAGGTTGGGGGGCGCAGATACGCAGTATTTT. Protein: CASRLGGADTQYF.

A few counts support this clonotype. This chain joins TRBV9 and TRBJ1-5; tentatively, D is TRBD1 (5 bases). CDR3 size: 15 residues. Trimming removed 3 bases at V and 3 bases at J, with 13 bases between. The germline V gene encodes CDR1 SGDLS and CDR2 YYNGEE. CDR3 nucleotides: TGTGCCAGCAGCGGCTGGGACGGCGACAATCAGCCCCAGCATTTT. It encodes CASSGWDGDNQPQHF.

This clonotype has at least ten counts. This chain links TRBV12-3 or TRBV12-4 with TRBJ1-5; 9 nucleotides align to TRBD1. The CDR3 is made up of 15 amino acids. With 3 bases clipped from V and 3 bases from J, the junction kept 3 bases outside the gene matches. CDR3: CASSLGQGFNQPQHF. CDR3 coding DNA: TGTGCCAGCAGTTTGGGACAGGGTTTCAATCAGCCCCAGCATTTT.

This clonotype came up many times. The chain links TRBV7-8 to TRBJ1-2; D remains unclear. Germline-derived CDR1 and CDR2 are SGHVS and FQNEAQ. V gave up 0 bases and J gave up 0 bases, with 11 bases separating them. This CDR3 is 16 amino acids long. The CDR3 loop reads CASSLAGVRTNYGYTF. DNA of the CDR3: TGTGCCAGCAGCTTAGCGGGTGTAAGGACTAACTATGGCTACACCTTC.

The chain links TRBV6-6 to TRBJ2-1; D might be TRBD1 or TRBD2, each matching 6 bases. The length of the CDR3 is 14 residues. Germline V CDR1 and CDR2: MNHNY, SVGAGI (reference sequence). Trimming took 6 bases from V and 10 from J, leaving 19 bases between them. CDR3 DNA: TGTGCCAGCAGCAGGGGCGGCGGGGTCGGGGAGCAGTTCTTC. This encodes CASSRGGGVGEQFF.

V gene TRBV12-5 combines with J gene TRBJ1-6; the match to TRBD1 covers 8 bases. The length of the CDR3 is 19 residues. The junction had 12 bases not matched to a gene; V was cut back by 3 bases and J by 2 bases. Germline V gives CDR1 LGHNT, CDR2 FRNRAP. CDR3 coding DNA: TGTGCTAGTGGTTTCCGGACGGACAGGGTGGTCCCCTATAATTCACCCCTCCACTTT. Its protein product is CASGFRTDRVVPYNSPLHF.

The sample holds many counts of this clonotype. The rearrangement uses TRBV11-2 and TRBJ2-1; either TRBD1 or TRBD2 may fit D (6 bases each). Trimming took off 2 bases at V and 6 bases at J, with 14 bases between the two ends. The CDR3 has 15 residues. CDR1 and CDR2 (germline): SGHAT, FQNNGV. Here the CDR3 reads CASSLYGEGGNEQFF. CDR3 bases: TGTGCCAGCAGCTTATACGGCGAGGGGGGCAATGAGCAGTTCTTC.